A single sample gave rise to the 27 T cell receptor beta chains below, sequenced in a study of shared clonotypes between healthy human individuals. Clones were read by immunoSEQ multiplex PCR, and TCRdb kept only the in-frame ones, dropping some. In the table there are fewer than 700,000 clones, about 95% of which are singletons. CD45RO-negative cells were positively selected for CCR7, leaving out terminally differentiated effector memory CD45RA+ cells. Sequenced: naive CD8+ T cells sorted from blood. The receptors stem from a woman aged 30 to 39 in good health.

The chain links TRBV6-5 to TRBJ2-5, with a possible D match to TRBD2 (6 bases). Germline V lookup: CDR1 MNHEY, CDR2 SVGAGI. The CDR3 contains 15 residues. V was trimmed by 0 bases and J by 4 bases, leaving 12 bases between them. In DNA, the CDR3 is TGTGCCAGCAGTTACTCGGGGGGAAGAGGAGAGACCCAGTACTTC. Its protein is CASSYSGGRGETQYF.

The chain employs TRBV4-1 and TRBJ2-7; 11 nucleotides match TRBD1. CDR1 is MGHRA and CDR2 is YSYEKL in the germline V gene. This CDR3 contains 15 residues. The V segment lost 3 bases and the J segment 7 bases; nucleotides outside the gene matches: 8. This CDR3 reads CASSQRTGGAEEQYF. The DNA of the CDR3 is TGCGCCAGCAGCCAGAGGACAGGGGGCGCGGAAGAGCAGTACTTC.

This chain links TRBV9 with TRBJ2-5; D gene unclear. The germline V and J ends were trimmed by 0 bases and 2 bases, with 11 bases remaining between them. The CDR3 has 15 amino acids. Looked up from germline, CDR1 is SGDLS and CDR2 is YYNGEE. The CDR3 nucleotides are TGTGCCAGCAGCGTAGGACCGGCAGGACAAGAGACCCAGTACTTC. This codes for CASSVGPAGQETQYF. Based on the CDR3 plus reference TRBV9 and TRBJ2-5, the full variable domain is DSGVTQTPKHLITATGQRVTLRCSPRSGDLSVYWYQQSLDQGLQFLIQYYNGEERAKGNILERFSAQQFPDLHSELNLSSLELGDSALYFCASSVGPAGQETQYFGPGTRLLVL.

The chain recombines TRBV7-9 with TRBJ2-3, with 9 nucleotides matching TRBD2. Germline trimming cut 6 bases from V and 3 bases from J; bases unmatched to any gene: 10. CDR1 is SEHNR and CDR2 is FQNEAQ in the germline V gene (reference sequence). The CDR3 is made up of 16 amino acids. The DNA of the CDR3 is TGTGCCAGCAGACGGTCAGGCGGGAGGGCAACAGATACGCAGTATTTT. Its translation: CASRRSGGRATDTQYF.

In DNA form, the CDR3 reads TGTGCCAGCAGCCTAGGAGGCACTTCCTACGAGCAGTACTTC. Translating it yields CASSLGGTSYEQYF. This chain links TRBV11-2 with TRBJ2-7, with TRBD2 as a possible D gene (5 bases). V shed 5 bases and J shed 1 base, with 12 bases lying between them. There are 14 residues in the CDR3. CDR1 SGHAT and CDR2 FQNNGV come from the germline V gene. Drawing the rest from reference TRBV11-2 and TRBJ2-7, the complete variable domain is EAGVAQSPRYKIIEKRQSVAFWCNPISGHATLYWYQQILGQGPKLLIQFQNNGVVDDSQLPKDRFSAERLKGVDSTLKIQPAKLEDSAVYLCASSLGGTSYEQYFGPGTRLTVT.

The CDR3 DNA sequence: TGTGCCAGCAGCCTTCGGCCGTTCTCCCTGACCTCTTACTACGAGCAGTACTTC. This encodes CASSLRPFSLTSYYEQYF. The V call is TRBV5-4, the J call TRBJ2-7; the D is unclear. V lost 4 bases and J 3 bases, leaving 26 bases between the germline ends. Germline loops: CDR1 SGHNT, CDR2 YYREEE (reference sequence). CDR3 size: 18 residues.

V gene TRBV29-1 combines with J gene TRBJ2-1, with TRBD2 identical over 7 bases. Unmatched junction bases numbered 11, after V lost 4 bases and J lost 8 bases. Germline assignment: CDR1 SQVTM and CDR2 ANQGSEA. The CDR3 consists of 14 residues. This chain's CDR3 is CSVVGAGEGYEQFF. CDR3 bases: TGCAGCGTTGTAGGTGCGGGAGAGGGATATGAGCAGTTCTTC.

Details on this clone: The sample carries other DNA sequences with the same CDR3. The CDR3 here is CASSLGLAETYEQYF. Written as DNA, the CDR3 is TGTGCCAGCAGCTTAGGATTAGCGGAGACCTACGAGCAGTACTTC. The chain combines TRBV11-2 with TRBJ2-7, with D maybe TRBD2 (6 bases). Germline assignment: CDR1 SGHAT and CDR2 FQNNGV. The length of the CDR3 is 15 residues. V was cut by 1 base and J by 2 bases, with 12 bases left in between.

The genes are TRBV5-4 and TRBJ2-7, with D maybe TRBD2 (5 bases). V dropped 3 bases and J dropped 5 bases, with 9 bases sitting between them. Per the germline V gene, CDR1 is SGHNT and CDR2 is YYREEE (reference sequence). The CDR3 runs 12 residues. The CDR3: CASSYGVDEQYF. Written as DNA, the CDR3 is TGTGCCAGCAGCTACGGGGTGGACGAGCAGTACTTC. The entire variable domain, with the rest obtained from reference TRBV5-4 and TRBJ2-7, is as follows: ETGVTQSPTHLIKTRGQQVTLRCSSQSGHNTVSWYQQALGQGPQFIFQYYREEENGRGNFPPRFSGLQFPNYSSELNVNALELDDSALYLCASSYGVDEQYFGPGTRLTVT.

V usage is TRBV5-1 and J usage is TRBJ2-1; 11 bases map to TRBD2. The CDR3 consists of 15 residues. Germline CDR1 reads SGHRS; CDR2 reads YFSETQ. Germline trimming cut 1 base from V and 7 bases from J; bases unmatched to any gene: 4. The CDR3 DNA reads TGCGCCAGCAGCTTGTGGTTAGCGGGAGGGAATGAGCAGTTCTTC. Protein product: CASSLWLAGGNEQFF.

The chain recombines TRBV6-5 with TRBJ2-7; D is possibly TRBD1 (6 bases). Trimming removed 2 bases at V and 3 bases at J, with 14 bases between. The CDR3 sequence is 15 residues long. Germline V gene data show CDR1 as MNHEY and CDR2 as SVGAGI. The chain's CDR3 is CASSYLGQGIYEQYF. The CDR3 DNA reads TGTGCCAGCAGTTACCTTGGTCAGGGGATCTACGAGCAGTACTTC.

The genes are TRBV11-2 and TRBJ2-7; possibly TRBD1 for D (6 bases). Per the germline V gene, CDR1 is SGHAT and CDR2 is FQNNGV. CDR3 length equals 14 residues. V gave up 1 base and J gave up 3 bases, with 10 bases separating them. CDR3 amino acids: CASSLVLGGYEQYF. The CDR3 DNA reads as TGTGCCAGCAGCTTAGTATTAGGGGGCTACGAGCAGTACTTC.

The rearrangement links TRBV6-5 to TRBJ2-7; D may be TRBD1 (6 bases). The CDR3 is 13 amino acids. Trimming left V 7 bases short and J 2 bases short, with 12 bases between. Germline V lookup: CDR1 MNHEY, CDR2 SVGAGI. The CDR3 region is CASKGGGTYEQYF. Here the CDR3 DNA reads TGTGCCAGCAAAGGGGGTGGGACCTACGAGCAGTACTTC.

The chain recombines TRBV9 with TRBJ2-3; either TRBD1 or TRBD2 may supply D (6 bases each). Germline CDR1 reads SGDLS; CDR2 reads YYNGEE. Trimming removed 3 bases at V and 6 bases at J, with 14 bases between. This CDR3 has 14 residues. The CDR3 here is CASSAKGDWDTQYF. The CDR3 region has the DNA TGTGCCAGCAGCGCAAAGGGGGACTGGGATACGCAGTATTTT. The full variable domain, with the rest looked up from reference TRBV9 and TRBJ2-3, is DSGVTQTPKHLITATGQRVTLRCSPRSGDLSVYWYQQSLDQGLQFLIQYYNGEERAKGNILERFSAQQFPDLHSELNLSSLELGDSALYFCASSAKGDWDTQYFGPGTRLTVL.

The chain uses TRBV29-1 and TRBJ2-4; 8 nucleotides match TRBD1. This CDR3 is built from 15 residues. With V trimmed by 4 bases and J by 4 bases, 9 bases remained unmatched. The germline gives CDR1 SQVTM, CDR2 ANQGSEA. The CDR3 spells CSVVPPRTGKNIQYF. CDR3 coding DNA: TGCAGCGTTGTCCCTCCCAGGACAGGGAAAAACATTCAGTACTTC.

V and J are TRBV27 and TRBJ2-7; 7 bases match TRBD1. J gave up 7 bases and V 5 bases, and 17 bases lay outside the gene matches. CDR1 and CDR2 from the germline V gene are MNHEY and SMNVEV (reference sequence). This CDR3 is built from 16 residues. The chain's CDR3 is CASSPMGSGGPREQYF. Written as DNA, the CDR3 is TGTGCCAGCAGTCCAATGGGATCAGGGGGTCCCAGGGAGCAGTACTTC.

The J gene is TRBJ1-1, the V gene TRBV11-2; TRBD1 agrees at 7 bases. In germline, CDR1 is SGHAT, CDR2 FQNNGV. V shed 2 bases and J 2 bases; nucleotides not matched to a gene: 5. This CDR3 region has 15 residues. The CDR3: CASSLTGAGNTEAFF. CDR3 DNA sequence: TGTGCCAGCAGCTTAACAGGGGCTGGTAACACTGAAGCTTTCTTT.

The genes are TRBV28 and TRBJ2-7; the D gene could be TRBD1 or TRBD2 (6 bases each). The V gene's germline CDR1 is MDHEN and CDR2 SYDVKM. Trimming took 4 bases from V and 6 from J, leaving 7 bases between them. CDR3 length: 11 residues. The CDR3 sequence: CASSSGAEQYF. In DNA, the CDR3 is TGTGCCAGCAGTTCGGGGGCCGAGCAGTACTTC.

The chain is built from TRBV11-2 and TRBJ1-5; 7 nucleotides match TRBD1. Germline lookup yields CDR1 SGHAT and CDR2 FQNNGV. The V gene end was trimmed by 6 bases and the J gene end by 5 bases; junction bases not matched to a gene: 4. CDR3 length equals 13 residues. CDR3 protein: CASSWDSHQPQHF. Here the CDR3 DNA reads TGTGCCAGCAGTTGGGACAGTCATCAGCCCCAGCATTTT.

This clone appeared a few times. This specimen includes other DNA sequences encoding the same CDR3. The CDR3: CASSFTSSYEQYF. In nucleotides, the CDR3 is TGTGCCAGCAGCTTCACCAGTTCCTACGAGCAGTACTTC. The chain joins TRBV5-4 to TRBJ2-7; D ambiguous. CDR1 is SGHNT and CDR2 is YYREEE in the germline V gene (reference sequence). V was clipped by 2 bases and J by 1 base, with 7 bases between them. CDR3 length equals 13 residues.

The chain combines TRBV5-1 with TRBJ2-7; D is ambiguous. V lost 4 bases and J lost 3, with 17 bases in between. The CDR3 contains 15 residues. Germline V gene data show CDR1 as SGHRS and CDR2 as YFSETQ. The CDR3 spells CASSPPGSRYYEQYF. The CDR3 DNA reads as TGCGCCAGCAGCCCCCCGGGCTCCAGATACTACGAGCAGTACTTC.

The chain uses TRBV27 and TRBJ2-1, with D possibly TRBD1 on 6 matching bases. The germline V and J ends were trimmed by 6 bases and 5 bases, with 14 bases remaining between them. CDR3 length equals 14 residues. The germline gives CDR1 MNHEY, CDR2 SMNVEV (reference sequence). This CDR3 is CASRIQGLDNEQFF. CDR3 nucleotides: TGTGCCAGCAGAATACAGGGTCTTGACAATGAGCAGTTCTTC.

The chain has TRBV27 and TRBJ2-7; D possibly corresponds to TRBD2 (5 bases). V lost 2 bases to trimming and J lost 7 bases, with 21 bases between them. Looked up from germline, CDR1 is MNHEY and CDR2 is SMNVEV (reference sequence). CDR3 length: 16 residues. The CDR3 loop is CASSLIERGGPNEQYF. The CDR3 DNA reads TGTGCCAGCAGTTTAATCGAACGTGGCGGGCCCAATGAGCAGTACTTC.

CDR3 protein: CASSFDNRVYEQYF. The CDR3 bases are TGTGCCAGCAGCTTCGATAATCGAGTCTACGAGCAGTACTTC. The J gene is TRBJ2-7, the V gene TRBV7-9; D gene ambiguous. CDR1 is SEHNR and CDR2 is FQNEAQ in the germline V gene (reference sequence). Trimming removed 3 bases from V and 3 bases from J, with 12 bases in between. The CDR3 length is 14 residues.

The sample holds a few counts of this clone. This chain connects TRBV5-4 to TRBJ1-1; D unresolved. V shed 5 bases and J shed 1 base, with 12 bases lying between them. CDR1 and CDR2 (germline): SGHNT, YYREEE (reference sequence). The CDR3 is 14 amino acids. CDR3 DNA: TGTGCCAGCAGGGAGTCCGCAGCGAACACTGAAGCTTTCTTT. Translated: CASRESAANTEAFF.

This sequence joins TRBV29-1 and TRBJ2-5, with D possibly matching TRBD1 (6 bases). The DNA end lines up better with TRBJ2-7; the J call may be wrong. Germline assignment: CDR1 SQVTM and CDR2 ANQGSEA. The CDR3 is made up of 13 amino acids. CDR3 loop: CSVSRGLSYEQYF. Here the CDR3 DNA reads TGCAGCGTTTCCAGGGGTTTATCCTACGAGCAGTACTTC.

V usage is TRBV5-6 and J usage is TRBJ2-1; D is ambiguous. V was trimmed by 0 bases and J by 0 bases, leaving 10 bases between them. The CDR3 runs to 16 residues. Germline values: CDR1 SGHDT, CDR2 YYEEEE. For the CDR3, the DNA is TGTGCCAGCAGCTTGGGGGTAGGGTTCTCCTACAATGAGCAGTTCTTC. This gives the protein CASSLGVGFSYNEQFF.